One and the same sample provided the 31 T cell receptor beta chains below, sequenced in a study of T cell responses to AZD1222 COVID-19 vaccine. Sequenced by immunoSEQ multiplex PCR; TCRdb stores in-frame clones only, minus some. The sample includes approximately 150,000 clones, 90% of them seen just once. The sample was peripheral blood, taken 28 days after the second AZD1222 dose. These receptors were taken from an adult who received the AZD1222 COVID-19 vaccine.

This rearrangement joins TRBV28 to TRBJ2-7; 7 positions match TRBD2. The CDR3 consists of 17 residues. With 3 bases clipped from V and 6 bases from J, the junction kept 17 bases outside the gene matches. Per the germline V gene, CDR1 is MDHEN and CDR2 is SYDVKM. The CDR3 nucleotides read TGTGCCAGCAGTTTTCCACTTCGGGCTAGCGGCACTATCGAGCAGTACTTC. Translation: CASSFPLRASGTIEQYF.

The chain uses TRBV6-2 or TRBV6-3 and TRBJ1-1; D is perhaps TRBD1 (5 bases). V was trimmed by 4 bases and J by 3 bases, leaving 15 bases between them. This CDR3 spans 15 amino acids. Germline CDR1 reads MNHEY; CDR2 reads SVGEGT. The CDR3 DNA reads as TGTGCCAGCAGTTGGGGGAGGGGATCGGACACTGAAGCTTTCTTT. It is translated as CASSWGRGSDTEAFF.

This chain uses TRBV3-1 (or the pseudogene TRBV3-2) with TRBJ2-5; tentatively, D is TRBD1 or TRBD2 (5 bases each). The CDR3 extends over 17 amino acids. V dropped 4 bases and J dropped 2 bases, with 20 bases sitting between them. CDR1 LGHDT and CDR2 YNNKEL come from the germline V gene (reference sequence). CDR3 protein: CASSRGGTVGSQETQYF. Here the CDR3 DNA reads TGTGCCAGCAGCCGTGGGGGAACCGTGGGGTCACAAGAGACCCAGTACTTC.

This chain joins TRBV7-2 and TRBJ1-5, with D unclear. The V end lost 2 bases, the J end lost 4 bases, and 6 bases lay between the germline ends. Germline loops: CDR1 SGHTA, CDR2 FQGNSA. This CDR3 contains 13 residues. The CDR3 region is CASSLSTNQPQHF. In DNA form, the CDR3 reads TGTGCCAGCAGCTTAAGCACAAATCAGCCCCAGCATTTT.

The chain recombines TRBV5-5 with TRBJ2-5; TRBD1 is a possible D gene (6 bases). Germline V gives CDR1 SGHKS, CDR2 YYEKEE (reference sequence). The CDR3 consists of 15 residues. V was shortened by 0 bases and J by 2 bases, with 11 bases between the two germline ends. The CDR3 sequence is CASSLVGQKQETQYF. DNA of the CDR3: TGTGCCAGCAGCTTGGTAGGACAGAAACAAGAGACCCAGTACTTC.

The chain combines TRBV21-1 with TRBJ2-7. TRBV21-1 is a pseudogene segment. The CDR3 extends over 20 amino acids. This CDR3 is CASSNPALPWESRSSYEQYF. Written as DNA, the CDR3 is TGTGCCAGCAGCAACCCGGCCCTTCCATGGGAATCCAGGAGCTCCTACGAGCAGTACTTC.

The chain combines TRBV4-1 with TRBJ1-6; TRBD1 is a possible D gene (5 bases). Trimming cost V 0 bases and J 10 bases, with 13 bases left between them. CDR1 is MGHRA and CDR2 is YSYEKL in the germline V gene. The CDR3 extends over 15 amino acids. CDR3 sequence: CASSQEGVLPSPLHF. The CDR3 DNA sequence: TGCGCCAGCAGCCAAGAGGGGGTACTTCCCTCACCCCTCCACTTT.

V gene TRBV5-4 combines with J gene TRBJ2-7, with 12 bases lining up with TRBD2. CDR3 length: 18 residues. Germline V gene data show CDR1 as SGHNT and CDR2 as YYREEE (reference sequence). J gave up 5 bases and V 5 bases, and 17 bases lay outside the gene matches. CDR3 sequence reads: CASRPGQGLAGGRHEQYF. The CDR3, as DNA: TGTGCCAGCAGACCTGGACAGGGGCTAGCGGGGGGGCGCCACGAGCAGTACTTC.

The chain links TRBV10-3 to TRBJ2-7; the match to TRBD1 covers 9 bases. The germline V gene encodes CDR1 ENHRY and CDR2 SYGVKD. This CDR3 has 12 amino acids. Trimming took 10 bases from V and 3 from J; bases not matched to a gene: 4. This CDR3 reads CATGQGNYEQYF. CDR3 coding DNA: TGTGCCACCGGACAGGGGAACTACGAGCAGTACTTC.

The CDR3, as DNA: TGTGCCAGCAGTTACTCGAAGGGAGCCAAAAACATTCAGTACTTC. Translated, it gives CASSYSKGAKNIQYF. V is TRBV6-2 or TRBV6-3 and J is TRBJ2-4; no definite D call. The CDR3 runs to 15 residues. Trimming shortened V by 0 bases and J by 0 bases, and 6 bases separated the two germline ends. The germline V gene encodes CDR1 MNHEY and CDR2 SVGEGT.

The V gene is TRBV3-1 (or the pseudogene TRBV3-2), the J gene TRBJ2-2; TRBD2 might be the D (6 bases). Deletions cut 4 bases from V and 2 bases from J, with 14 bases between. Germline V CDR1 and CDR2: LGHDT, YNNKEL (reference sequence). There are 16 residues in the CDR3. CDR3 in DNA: TGTGCCAGCAGCCCCACGGCGGGGCTAAACACCGGGGAGCTGTTTTTT. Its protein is CASSPTAGLNTGELFF.

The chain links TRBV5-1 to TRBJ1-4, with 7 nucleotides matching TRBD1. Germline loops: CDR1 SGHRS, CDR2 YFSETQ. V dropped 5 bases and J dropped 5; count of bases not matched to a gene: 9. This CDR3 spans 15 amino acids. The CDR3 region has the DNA TGCGCCAGCAGGTCCGGGACAGATAAGAATGAAAAACTGTTTTTT. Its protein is CASRSGTDKNEKLFF. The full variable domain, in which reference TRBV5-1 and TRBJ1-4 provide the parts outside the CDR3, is KAGVTQTPRYLIKTRGQQVTLSCSPISGHRSVSWYQQTPGQGLQFLFEYFSETQRNKGNFPGRFSGRQFSNSRSEMNVSTLELGDSALYLCASRSGTDKNEKLFFGSGTQLSVL.

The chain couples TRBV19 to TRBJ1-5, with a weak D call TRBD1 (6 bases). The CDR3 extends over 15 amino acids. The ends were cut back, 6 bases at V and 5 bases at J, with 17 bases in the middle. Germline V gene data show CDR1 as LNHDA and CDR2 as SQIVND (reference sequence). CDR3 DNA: TGTGCCAGTAGCCGCAGGGGTTCCGGTGATCAGCCCCAGCATTTT. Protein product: CASSRRGSGDQPQHF. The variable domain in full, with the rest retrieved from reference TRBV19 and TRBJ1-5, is DGGITQSPKYLFRKEGQNVTLSCEQNLNHDAMYWYRQDPGQGLRLIYYSQIVNDFQKGDIAEGYSVSREKKESFPLTVTSAQKNPTAFYLCASSRRGSGDQPQHFGDGTRLSIL.

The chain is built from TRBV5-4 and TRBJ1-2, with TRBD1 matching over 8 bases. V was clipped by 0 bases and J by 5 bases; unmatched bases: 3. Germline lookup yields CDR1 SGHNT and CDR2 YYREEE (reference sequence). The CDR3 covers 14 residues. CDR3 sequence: CASSLVDRAYGYTF. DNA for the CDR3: TGTGCCAGCAGCTTGGTGGACAGGGCTTATGGCTACACCTTC.

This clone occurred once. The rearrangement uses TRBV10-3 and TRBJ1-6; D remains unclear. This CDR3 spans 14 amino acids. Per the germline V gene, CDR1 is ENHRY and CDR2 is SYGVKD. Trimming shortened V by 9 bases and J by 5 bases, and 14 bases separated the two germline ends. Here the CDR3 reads CAIRVDMNNSPLHF. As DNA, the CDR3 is TGTGCCATACGGGTGGATATGAATAATTCACCCCTCCACTTT.

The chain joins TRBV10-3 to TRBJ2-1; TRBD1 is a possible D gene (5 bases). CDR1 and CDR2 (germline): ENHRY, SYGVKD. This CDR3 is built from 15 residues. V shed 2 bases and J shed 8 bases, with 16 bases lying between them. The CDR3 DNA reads TGTGCCATCAGTGAGAGGGATACAGGTTCCCATGAGCAGTTCTTC. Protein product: CAISERDTGSHEQFF.

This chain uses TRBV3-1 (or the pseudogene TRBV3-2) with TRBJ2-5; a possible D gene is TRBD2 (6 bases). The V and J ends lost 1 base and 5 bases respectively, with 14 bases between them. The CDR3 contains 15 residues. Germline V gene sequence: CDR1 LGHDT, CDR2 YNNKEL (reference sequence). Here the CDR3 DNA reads TGTGCCAGCAGCCAAGCCCGCTCCCGGGGGGAGACCCAGTACTTC. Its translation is CASSQARSRGETQYF.

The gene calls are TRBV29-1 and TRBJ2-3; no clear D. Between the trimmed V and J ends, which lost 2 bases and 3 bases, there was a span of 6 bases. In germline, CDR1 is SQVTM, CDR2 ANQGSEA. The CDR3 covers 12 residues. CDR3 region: CSVEKGTDTQYF. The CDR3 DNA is TGCAGCGTTGAAAAGGGTACAGATACGCAGTATTTT.

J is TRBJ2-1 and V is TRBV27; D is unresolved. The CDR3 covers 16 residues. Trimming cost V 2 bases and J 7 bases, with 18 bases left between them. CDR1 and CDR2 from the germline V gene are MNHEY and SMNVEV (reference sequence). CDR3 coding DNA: TGTGCCAGCAGTTTAAGGCAGTGCAGCCTAGGAAATGAGCAGTTCTTC. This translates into CASSLRQCSLGNEQFF.

CDR3 DNA: TGTGCCTGTCAGCGGTCCTCGAACACCGGGGAGCTGTTTTTT. It specifies CACQRSSNTGELFF. The chain has TRBV30 and TRBJ2-2; the D gene is possibly TRBD2 (5 bases). V shed 6 bases and J shed 0 bases, with 11 bases lying between them. Per the germline V gene, CDR1 is GTSNPN and CDR2 is SVGIG (reference sequence). The CDR3 loop spans 14 amino acids. The entire variable domain, with the rest obtained from reference TRBV30 and TRBJ2-2, is as follows: SQTIHQWPATLVQPVGSPLSLECTVEGTSNPNLYWYRQAAGRGLQLLFYSVGIGQISSEVPQNLSASRPQDRQFILSSKKLLLSDSGFYLCACQRSSNTGELFFGEGSRLTVL.

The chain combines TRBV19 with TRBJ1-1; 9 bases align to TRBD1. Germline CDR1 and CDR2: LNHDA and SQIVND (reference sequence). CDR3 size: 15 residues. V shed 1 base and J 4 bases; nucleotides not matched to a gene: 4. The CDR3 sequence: CASSIAGTGPTEAFF. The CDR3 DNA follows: TGTGCCAGTAGTATAGCCGGGACAGGGCCCACTGAAGCTTTCTTT.

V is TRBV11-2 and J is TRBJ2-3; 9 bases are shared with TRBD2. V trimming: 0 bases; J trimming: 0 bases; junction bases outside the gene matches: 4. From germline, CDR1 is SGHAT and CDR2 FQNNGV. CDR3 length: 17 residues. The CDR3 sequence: CASSLDPSGGSTDTQYF. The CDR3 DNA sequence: TGTGCCAGCAGCTTAGATCCCAGCGGGGGGAGCACAGATACGCAGTATTTT.

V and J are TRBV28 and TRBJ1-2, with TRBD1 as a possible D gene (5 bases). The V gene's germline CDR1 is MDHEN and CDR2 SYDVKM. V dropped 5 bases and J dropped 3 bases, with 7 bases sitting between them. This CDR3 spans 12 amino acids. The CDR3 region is CASSVTDYGYTF. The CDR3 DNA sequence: TGTGCCAGCAGTGTGACAGACTATGGCTACACCTTC.

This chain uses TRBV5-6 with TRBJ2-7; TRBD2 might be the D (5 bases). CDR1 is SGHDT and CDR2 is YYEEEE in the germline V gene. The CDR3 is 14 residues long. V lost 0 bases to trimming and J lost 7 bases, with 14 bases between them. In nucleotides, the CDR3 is TGTGCCAGCAGCTTGGAGGCGGGTACAAGGGAGCAGTACTTC. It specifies CASSLEAGTREQYF.

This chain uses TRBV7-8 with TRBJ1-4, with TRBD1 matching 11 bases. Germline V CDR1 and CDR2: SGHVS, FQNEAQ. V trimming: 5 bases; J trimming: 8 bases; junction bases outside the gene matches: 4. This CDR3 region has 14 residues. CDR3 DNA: TGTGCCAGCAGCACCCGGACAGGGGGCGAAAAACTGTTTTTT. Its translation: CASSTRTGGEKLFF.

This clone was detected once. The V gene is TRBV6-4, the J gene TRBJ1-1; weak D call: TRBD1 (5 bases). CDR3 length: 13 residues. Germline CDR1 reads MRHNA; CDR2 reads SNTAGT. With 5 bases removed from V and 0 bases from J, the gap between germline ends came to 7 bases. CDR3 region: CASSRQLNTEAFF. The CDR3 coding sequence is TGTGCCAGCAGTCGACAGTTGAACACTGAAGCTTTCTTT.

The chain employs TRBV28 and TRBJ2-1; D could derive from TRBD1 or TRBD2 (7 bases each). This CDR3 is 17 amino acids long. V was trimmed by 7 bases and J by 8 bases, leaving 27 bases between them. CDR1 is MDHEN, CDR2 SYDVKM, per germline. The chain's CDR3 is CASNLRPRAGGVHEQFF. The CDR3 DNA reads TGTGCCAGCAACTTACGCCCTAGGGCAGGGGGGGTGCATGAGCAGTTCTTC. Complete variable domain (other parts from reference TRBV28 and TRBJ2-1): DVKVTQSSRYLVKRTGEKVFLECVQDMDHENMFWYRQDPGLGLRLIYFSYDVKMKEKGDIPEGYSVSREKKERFSLILESASTNQTSMYLCASNLRPRAGGVHEQFFGPGTRLTVL.

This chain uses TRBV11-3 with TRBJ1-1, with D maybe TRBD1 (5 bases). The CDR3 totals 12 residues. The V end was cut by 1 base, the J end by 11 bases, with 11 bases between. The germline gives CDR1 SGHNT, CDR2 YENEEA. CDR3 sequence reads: CASSLAAGRAFF. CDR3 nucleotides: TGTGCCAGCAGCTTAGCGGCAGGGCGCGCTTTCTTT.

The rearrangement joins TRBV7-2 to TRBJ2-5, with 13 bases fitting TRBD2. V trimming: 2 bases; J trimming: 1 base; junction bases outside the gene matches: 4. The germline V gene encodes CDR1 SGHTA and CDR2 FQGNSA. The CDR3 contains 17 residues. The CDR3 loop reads CASSLSGTSGTQETQYF. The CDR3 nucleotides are TGTGCCAGCAGCTTATCAGGGACTAGCGGGACCCAAGAGACCCAGTACTTC. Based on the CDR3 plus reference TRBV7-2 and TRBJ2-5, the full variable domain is GAGVSQSPSNKVTEKGKDVELRCDPISGHTALYWYRQSLGQGLEFLIYFQGNSAPDKSGLPSDRFSAERTGGSVSTLTIQRTQQEDSAVYLCASSLSGTSGTQETQYFGPGTRLLVL.

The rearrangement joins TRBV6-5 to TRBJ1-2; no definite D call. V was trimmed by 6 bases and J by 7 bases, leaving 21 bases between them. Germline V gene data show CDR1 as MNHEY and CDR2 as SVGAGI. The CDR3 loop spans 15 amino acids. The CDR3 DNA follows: TGTGCCAGCAGCCCCGATTTAAAAGCATGGGGTGGCTACACCTTC. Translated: CASSPDLKAWGGYTF.

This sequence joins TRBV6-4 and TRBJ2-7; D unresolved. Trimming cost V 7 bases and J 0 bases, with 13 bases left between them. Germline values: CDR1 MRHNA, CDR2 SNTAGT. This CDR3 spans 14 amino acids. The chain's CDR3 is CASIIGPSSYEQYF. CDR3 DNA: TGTGCCAGCATCATTGGCCCAAGCTCCTACGAGCAGTACTTC.